The present T cell receptor beta chain was sequenced within a study of graft-versus-host responses after intestinal transplantation. For the study at large: Recipients across the board were started on anti-thymocyte globulin induction, then kept on tacrolimus and steroids for around 3 years. Notes on the study in general: Some patients had graft-donor T cell macrochimerism. In their allografts, the ratios of graft-versus-host to host-versus-graft T cell clones were high.

Measured with immunoSEQ multiplex PCR; TCRdb has only the in-frame clones, and not every one. Of tens of thousands of clones in the sample, around 90% were seen once. The V end lost 5 bases, the J end lost 4 bases, and 10 bases lay between the germline ends. This CDR3 is 12 amino acids long. The germline gives CDR1 SGHRS, CDR2 YFSETQ. About this clone: Antigen: not known.

The specimen was PBMCs, collected about 4 months after intestinal transplantation. The chain has TRBV5-1 and TRBJ2-7, with TRBD1 as a possible D gene (5 bases). The receptor comes from a human patient who received an intestinal transplant, so some T cells may come from the graft donor. CDR3 in amino acids: CASSPDSYEQYF. The CDR3 nucleotides read TGCGCCAGCAGTCCAGACAGTTACGAGCAGTACTTC.